Included here is one T cell receptor beta chain sequence, with context. What it binds is not known. TCRdb's copy holds only in-frame clones and misses some; the assay was immunoSEQ multiplex PCR. The sample contains nearly 85,000 clones, 75% to 85% of which appear only once. The data are from a study of cytotoxic CD8 clonotypes in ibrutinib-treated CLL. Study-wide results and caveats: Pretreatment clonality was elevated relative to age-matched healthy donors and paralleled circulating CD8+ T-cell counts.

Cryopreserved PBMCs yielded approximately 2 micrograms of genomic DNA for TCR beta libraries. V lost 3 bases and J lost 3, with 2 bases in between. CDR1 and CDR2 (germline): LGHNT, FRNRAP. The CDR3 covers 12 residues. The rearrangement links TRBV12-5 to TRBJ2-2; D not resolved. This receptor was taken from a human donor with chronic lymphocytic leukemia. The sample in question was PBMCs, obtained after 12 months of ibrutinib treatment. CDR3 residues: CASGFHTGELFF. The CDR3 coding sequence is TGTGCTAGTGGTTTCCACACCGGGGAGCTGTTTTTT.